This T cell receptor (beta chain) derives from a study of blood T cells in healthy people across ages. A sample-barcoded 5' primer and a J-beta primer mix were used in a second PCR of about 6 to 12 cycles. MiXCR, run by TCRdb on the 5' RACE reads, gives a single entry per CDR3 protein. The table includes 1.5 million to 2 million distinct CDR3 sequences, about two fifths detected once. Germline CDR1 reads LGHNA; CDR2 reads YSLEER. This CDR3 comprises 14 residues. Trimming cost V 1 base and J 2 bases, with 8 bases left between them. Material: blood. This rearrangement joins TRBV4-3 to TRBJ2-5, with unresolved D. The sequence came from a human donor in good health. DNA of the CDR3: TGCGCCAGCAGCCAAGTGGCCTTACAAGAGACCCAGTACTTC. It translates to CASSQVALQETQYF.